This T cell receptor (beta chain) was profiled in a study of T cell changes during pregnancy in multiple sclerosis. Germline-derived CDR1 and CDR2 are MGHRA and YSYEKL. The CDR3 has 14 amino acids. Trimming cost V 0 bases and J 5 bases, with 11 bases left between them. Assay: immunoSEQ multiplex PCR; the TCRdb copy retains only in-frame clones and omits some. Of tens of thousands of clones listed, approximately 90% are singletons. The genes are TRBV4-1 and TRBJ2-7; perhaps TRBD2 as D (5 bases). Sequenced here: CD8+ T cells from peripheral blood mononuclear cells, sampled in the first trimester of pregnancy. The TCR sequence derives from a female donor with multiple sclerosis, enrolled in a pregnancy study. In DNA, the CDR3 is TGCGCCAGCAGCCAAGAATACGGGGTCGACGAGCAGTACTTC. Its translation is CASSQEYGVDEQYF.